This T cell receptor beta chain was sequenced in a study of spatial heterogeneity in lung cancer. Study observations and caveats: In blood, ubiquitous expanded tumor TCRs appeared more at resection than follow-up.

This clonotype was detected many times. Its specificity is not known. Each TCR cDNA molecule carried a unique molecular identifier. TCRdb re-derived calls from the 5' RACE reads in MiXCR, one entry per CDR3 protein. The data show about 26,000 distinct CDR3 sequences, about 13% seen once. The time point was: sample taken at primary tumor resection. Unsorted tumor, nontumor lung tissue or cryopreserved PBMC supplied the whole RNA. Samples came from approximately 65 TRACERx patients with untreated early-stage lung cancer. J gave up 0 bases and V 3 bases, and 9 bases lay outside the gene matches. The germline V gene has CDR1 DFQATT and CDR2 SNEGSKA (reference sequence). CDR3 length equals 17 residues.

The sequencing here drew on PBMCs, taken at surgery. The chain recombines TRBV20-1 with TRBJ2-3, with 10 bases aligning to TRBD1. This TCR derives from a female donor with early-stage non-small cell lung cancer. The CDR3: CSARGFPGQGSTDTQYF. CDR3 in DNA: TGCAGTGCTAGGGGCTTCCCGGGACAGGGGAGCACAGATACGCAGTATTTT.